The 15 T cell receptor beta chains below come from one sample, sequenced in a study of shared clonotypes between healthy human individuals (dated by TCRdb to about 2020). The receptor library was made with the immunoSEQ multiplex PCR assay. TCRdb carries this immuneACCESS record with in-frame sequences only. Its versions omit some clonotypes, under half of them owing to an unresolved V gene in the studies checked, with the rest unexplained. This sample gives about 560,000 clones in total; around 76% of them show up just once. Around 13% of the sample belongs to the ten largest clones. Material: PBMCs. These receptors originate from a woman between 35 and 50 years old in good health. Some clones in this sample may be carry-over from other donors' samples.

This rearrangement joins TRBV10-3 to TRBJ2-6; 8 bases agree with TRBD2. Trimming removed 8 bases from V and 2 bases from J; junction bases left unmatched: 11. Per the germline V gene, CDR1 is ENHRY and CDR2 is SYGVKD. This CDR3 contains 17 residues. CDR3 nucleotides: TGTGCCATCTCGCCCTGGCGGGGGGCAACTGGGGCCAACGTCCTGACTTTC. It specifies CAISPWRGATGANVLTF.

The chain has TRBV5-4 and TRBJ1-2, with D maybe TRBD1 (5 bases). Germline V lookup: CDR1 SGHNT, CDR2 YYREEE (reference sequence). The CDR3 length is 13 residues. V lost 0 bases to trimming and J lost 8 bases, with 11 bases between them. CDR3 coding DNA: TGTGCCAGCAGCTTGGCGGGGACGGAAGGCTACACCTTC. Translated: CASSLAGTEGYTF.

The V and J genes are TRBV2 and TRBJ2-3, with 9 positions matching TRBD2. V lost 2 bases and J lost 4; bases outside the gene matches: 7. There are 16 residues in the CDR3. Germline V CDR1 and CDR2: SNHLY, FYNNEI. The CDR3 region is CASSEILAGTPDTQYF. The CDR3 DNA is TGTGCCAGCAGTGAAATCCTAGCGGGAACGCCAGATACGCAGTATTTT. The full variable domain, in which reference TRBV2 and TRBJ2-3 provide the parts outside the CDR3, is EPEVTQTPSHQVTQMGQEVILRCVPISNHLYFYWYRQILGQKVEFLVSFYNNEISEKSEIFDDQFSVERPDGSNFTLKIRSTKLEDSAMYFCASSEILAGTPDTQYFGPGTRLTVL.

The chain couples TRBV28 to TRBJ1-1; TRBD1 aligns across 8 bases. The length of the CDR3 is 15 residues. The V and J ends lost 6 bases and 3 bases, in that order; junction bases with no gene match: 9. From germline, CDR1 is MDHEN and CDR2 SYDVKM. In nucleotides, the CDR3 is TGTGCCAGCAGCTTTGACAGGGGCTGGGACACTGAAGCTTTCTTT. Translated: CASSFDRGWDTEAFF.

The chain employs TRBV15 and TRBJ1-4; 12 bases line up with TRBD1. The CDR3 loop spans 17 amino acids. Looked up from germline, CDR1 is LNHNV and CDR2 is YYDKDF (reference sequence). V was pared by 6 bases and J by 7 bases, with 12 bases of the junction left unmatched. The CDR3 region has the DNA TGTGCCACCAGGACCGGGACAGGGGGCGCAAGAAGTGAAAAACTGTTTTTT. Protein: CATRTGTGGARSEKLFF.

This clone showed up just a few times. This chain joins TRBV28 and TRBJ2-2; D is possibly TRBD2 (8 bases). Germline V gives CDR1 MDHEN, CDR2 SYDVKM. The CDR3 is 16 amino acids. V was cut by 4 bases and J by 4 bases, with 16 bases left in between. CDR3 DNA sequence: TGTGCCAGCAGTTCAGCGGGAGCAGGGGGCACCGGGGAGCTGTTTTTT. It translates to CASSSAGAGGTGELFF.

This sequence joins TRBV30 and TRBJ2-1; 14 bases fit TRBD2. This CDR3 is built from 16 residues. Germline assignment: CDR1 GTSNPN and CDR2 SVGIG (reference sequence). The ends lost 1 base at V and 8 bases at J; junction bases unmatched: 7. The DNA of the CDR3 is TGTGCCTGGAGTGAAGGGACTAGCGGGAGTGGCGATGAGCAGTTCTTC. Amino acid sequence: CAWSEGTSGSGDEQFF.

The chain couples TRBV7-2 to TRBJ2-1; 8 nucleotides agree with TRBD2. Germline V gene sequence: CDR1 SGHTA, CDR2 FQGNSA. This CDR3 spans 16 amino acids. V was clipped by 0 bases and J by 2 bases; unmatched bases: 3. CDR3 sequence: CASSLAAGATYNEQFF. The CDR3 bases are TGTGCCAGCAGCTTAGCAGCGGGAGCAACCTACAATGAGCAGTTCTTC.

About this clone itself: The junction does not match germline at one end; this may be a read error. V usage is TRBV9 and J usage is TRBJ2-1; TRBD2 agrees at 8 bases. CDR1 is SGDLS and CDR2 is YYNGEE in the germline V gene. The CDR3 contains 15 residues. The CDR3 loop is CAGSVSGSQHNEQFF. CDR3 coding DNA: TGTGCCGGCAGCGTGAGCGGGAGTCAACACAATGAGCAGTTCTTC.

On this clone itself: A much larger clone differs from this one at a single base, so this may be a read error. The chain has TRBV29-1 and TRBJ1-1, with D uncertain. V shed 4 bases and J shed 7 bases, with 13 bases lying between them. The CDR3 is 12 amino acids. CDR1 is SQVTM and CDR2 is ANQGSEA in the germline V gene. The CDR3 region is CSVAVSQSEAFF. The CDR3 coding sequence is TGCAGCGTTGCGGTCTCCCAAAGTGAAGCTTTCTTT.

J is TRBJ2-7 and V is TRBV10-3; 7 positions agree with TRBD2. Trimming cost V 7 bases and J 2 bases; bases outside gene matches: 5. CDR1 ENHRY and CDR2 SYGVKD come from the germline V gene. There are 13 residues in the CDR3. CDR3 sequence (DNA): TGTGCCATCAAGCGGGAAATGGCCTACGAGCAGTACTTC. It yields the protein CAIKREMAYEQYF.

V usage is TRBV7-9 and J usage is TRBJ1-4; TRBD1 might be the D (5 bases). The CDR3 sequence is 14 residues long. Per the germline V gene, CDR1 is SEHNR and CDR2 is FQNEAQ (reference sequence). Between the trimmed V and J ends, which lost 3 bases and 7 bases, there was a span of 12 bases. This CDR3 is CASSLEGLGEKLFF. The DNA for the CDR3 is TGTGCCAGCAGCTTGGAGGGGCTGGGTGAAAAACTGTTTTTT. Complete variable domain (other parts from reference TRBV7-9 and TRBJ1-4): DTGVSQNPRHKITKRGQNVTFRCDPISEHNRLYWYRQTLGQGPEFLTYFQNEAQLEKSRLLSDRFSAERPKGSFSTLEIQRTEQGDSAMYLCASSLEGLGEKLFFGSGTQLSVL.

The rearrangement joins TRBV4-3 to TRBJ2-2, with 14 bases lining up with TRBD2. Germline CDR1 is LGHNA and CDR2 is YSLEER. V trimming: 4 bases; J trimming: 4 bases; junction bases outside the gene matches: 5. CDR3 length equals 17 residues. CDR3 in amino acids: CASSRGLAGDFTGELFF. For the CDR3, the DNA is TGCGCCAGCAGCCGGGGACTAGCGGGGGATTTCACCGGGGAGCTGTTTTTT.

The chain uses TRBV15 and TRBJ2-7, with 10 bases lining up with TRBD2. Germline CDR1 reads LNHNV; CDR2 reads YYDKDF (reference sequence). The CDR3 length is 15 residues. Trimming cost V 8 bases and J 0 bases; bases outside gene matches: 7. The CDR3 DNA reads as TGTGCCACCGGCGGAGGACTAGCGGCCTCCTACGAGCAGTACTTC. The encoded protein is CATGGGLAASYEQYF.

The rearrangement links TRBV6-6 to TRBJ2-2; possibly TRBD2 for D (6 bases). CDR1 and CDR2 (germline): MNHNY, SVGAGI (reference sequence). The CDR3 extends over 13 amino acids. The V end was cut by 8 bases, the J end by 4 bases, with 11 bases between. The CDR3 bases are TGTGCCAGCTCGGGGGTAGGCACCGGGGAGCTGTTTTTT. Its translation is CASSGVGTGELFF.